The source of this T cell receptor beta chain is a study of cytomegalovirus exposure and HLA in healthy donors (dated by TCRdb to between 2016 and 2019). The study in broad terms: In an earlier analysis of 587 of the donors, around 290 Gb of sequence data and 90 million to 120 million unique TCR beta sequences from about 179 million T cells were reported. About 280 gigabases of sequencing data and about 92 million unique TCR sequences made up an early release that covered roughly 670 HLA-typed donors. Of the roughly 400 genotyped donors, more than 75% were placed in the genetic ancestry cluster associated with self-reported Caucasian donors. The study was designed to test whether signatures of past pathogen exposure could be identified by cataloging public T cell receptors. Using immunosequencing, the study profiled T cell repertoires from 640 or so subjects and related those repertoires to cytomegalovirus serostatus. Along with the approximately 700-subject first cohort, a separate validation cohort of around 120 different subjects was used. The study combined high-throughput TCR immunosequencing, statistical association of individual TCRs with disease status, and machine learning to predict cytomegalovirus infection status. A later analysis re-analyzed previously published TCR beta repertoires from 600 to 850 donors and added high-resolution HLA genotyping to study TCR occurrence patterns. In the later analysis, no new phenotypic data were used to find candidate immune exposures; instead, reliance was placed on TCR beta sequences and their occurrence across donors. An earlier analysis of approximately 630 of the donors applied high-throughput TCR beta sequencing to assess whether each TCR beta V gene segment acted as functional or pseudogenic. Donor age, sex, ethnicity and CMV serostatus were compiled alongside the repertoire data. A later genetic analysis used genome-wide SNP genotypes for about 60% of the roughly 670 donors, treating that subset as a discovery cohort. Every repertoire in the discovery cohort had been generated on one and the same sequencing platform. Class I and class II HLA loci were covered by the typing at four-digit resolution. Typing coverage varied by locus: roughly 629-630 donors for A, B, C, DRB1 and DQB1; some 520 for DQA1; some 610 for DPA1; some 470 for DPB1. Several DR-DQ haplotypes were handled as single units for association and clustering because linkage in the cohort was strong. On average, roughly 240,000 unique TCR beta nucleotide sequences were sequenced per donor among 350 to 400 genotyped donors of the cohort, with roughly a sixth of those sequences being non-productive.

The cohort consisted of approximately 690 healthy bone marrow donors. All cohort members were sampled while nominally healthy, although unrecorded immune exposures were likely present. The donor was CMV seronegative and was included in the group of 352 seronegative cohort members. A peripheral blood sample was provided by each donor, and peripheral blood mononuclear cells were used for TCR beta sequencing. The Qiagen DNeasy Blood Extraction Kit was used to extract genomic DNA from the blood cell samples. The library was generated by the immunoSEQ multiplex PCR assay. The multiplex PCR relied on a mix of 60 forward primers for TCR Vbeta segments and 13 reverse primers for TCR Jbeta segments. A multiplex PCR assay on genomic DNA amplified the CDR3 region of rearranged TCR beta genes. The Illumina HiSeq System was used to sequence the amplified TCR beta libraries as 87-base-pair reads. In the source study's methods: A later analysis tallied around 87 million unique TCR beta chains across the approximately 670 repertoires, and around 10 million of those chains were shared by two or more donors. To remove PCR and sequencing errors, raw reads were error-corrected and collapsed into unique sequences using a nearest-neighbor algorithm that merged closely related sequences. CDR3 sequences were aligned to IMGT reference sequences to assign V, D and J gene segments. For a sequence to be retained, a match of at least six nucleotides to both a V gene segment and a J gene segment was required. A rearrangement was called productive if the CDR3 had no stop codons and remained in frame with V and J, and every other rearrangement was called non-productive. Following IMGT convention, CDR3 was defined as the stretch from the second conserved V-encoded cysteine to the conserved J-encoded phenylalanine. In an earlier analysis of around 640 of the donors, sequences lacking an unambiguous match to a single V gene segment were excluded. An earlier analysis of almost 600 of the donors classified V segments as functional when productive rearrangements were above 56.7% and as segregating when the standard deviation between donors was above 5%. To diagnose cytomegalovirus status from the catalog of TCR beta chain sequences, a statistical classification framework was built. V and J gene assignment, in a later analysis, came from comparing TCR nucleotide sequences with IMGT/GENE-DB human TR gene sequences. The TCRdist pipeline was used in a later analysis to assign CDR3 sequences and most-parsimonious VDJ recombination scenarios. A later analysis defined each TCR beta chain by its CDR3 amino acid sequence plus V-gene family, and excluded reads lacking a unique V-gene family. In a later analysis, around 650 highly shared, low-generation-probability nucleotide sequences were removed to address suspected cross-contamination and a sequencing artifact. A later analysis calculated a clonal expansion index for each public chain from normalized within-repertoire ranks of inferred template counts. In a later analysis, generation probabilities were computed using a VDJ recombination model fitted to out-of-frame rearrangements, and the results were checked against IGoR. Hypergeometric tests were used in a later analysis to score TCR-TCR, TCR-HLA and TCR-CMV co-occurrence, with a repertoire-size bias correction applied to the TCR pairs. To estimate false discovery rates, a later analysis permuted the HLA or CMV assignments 20 times. In a later analysis, co-occurring TCRs were grouped using DBSCAN, with TCRdist sequence similarity added in when clustering inside HLA-allele-positive subsets. Repertoires with fewer than 30,000 or more than 120,000 public chains were left out of co-occurrence clustering, as were a handful of repertoires with anomalous nucleotide sharing. As stored in TCRdb, this immuneACCESS dataset retains in-frame rearrangements with V and J assigned. A fraction of the clones does not appear; measured against another copy, unresolved V genes explain less than half of the discrepancy, and the remainder lacks a known reason. The V and J calls and clone size come from that table; D and trimming were worked out from the DNA. Within this sample are more than 130,000 clones, with under 80% of them counted one time only. Roughly 2.8% of the sample goes to the ten largest clones.

CDR1 and CDR2 are drawn from the germline V gene: SGHRS, YFSETQ. At the junction V is shortened by 5 bases and J by 0 bases, with 9 bases in between. The CDR3 contains 13 residues, cysteine and phenylalanine counted. Only the CDR3 DNA stays, 39 bases, in frame from base 1. Notes on this clone: Its specific antigen is unknown. Per-base qualities were not stored, and no clone one base away is much larger.

The research as a whole found: According to a later analysis, TCR association rates differed among HLA loci, with DRB1 alleles showing the most associated TCRs and HLA-C alleles showing the fewest. In both the original and validation cohorts, the classifier was reported to diagnose cytomegalovirus status with high specificity and sensitivity. While some public TCRs were present in many individuals, most TCR sequences turned up only very rarely across donors. V-gene and J-gene trimming of TCR beta chains was associated with a missense DCLRE1C variant in a later genetic analysis, and the association was replicated in an independent cohort. A later analysis found that most CMV-associated TCR beta chains appeared HLA-restricted, with HLA associations seemingly driven largely by CMV exposure. A further reported finding was that TCR beta sequences accurately predicted the HLA-A and HLA-B alleles for most subjects in the first cohort. Correlated functional status among segregating V segments might be attributable to linkage disequilibrium, but an unknown experimental factor could not be ruled out. In a later analysis, several top co-occurrence clusters were reported to appear linked to parvovirus B19, influenza, CMV and Epstein-Barr virus. The study listed around 160 TCR beta chains as associated with cytomegalovirus. Roughly uniform sequencing depth across donors was assumed in presence/absence analyses, although this assumption may not hold. In vitro tests confirmed that a few of the cytomegalovirus-associated TCR beta chains recognize cytomegalovirus antigens. A group of highly shared sequence variants was considered likely to be a technical artifact of the sequencing pipeline. A later analysis associated about 18,000 TCR beta sequences with specific HLA alleles at a false discovery rate of 0.05. HLA typing was unavailable for some donors at each locus, so association tests used only the typed subset. It was suggested by the authors that the approach could potentially be generalized to other disease states and immunological phenotypes. Immune exposure information for the cohort was limited to CMV serostatus. Because counts were too low, about 15 rarely observed V segments, including chromosome 9 orphons, were left out of the earlier analysis of about 500 of the donors. An earlier analysis of 450 to 750 of the donors showed that most TCR beta V segments appeared in productive rearrangements either about 90% or about 30% of the time, which broadly matched IMGT annotations. Only TCR beta chains were sequenced in this cohort, and the absence of alpha or paired-chain data limited detectable features. A later analysis found that HLA-associated TCR beta chains were more clonally expanded and had lower generation probabilities than equally common non-associated chains. Some IMGT-functional V segments, including TRBV6-2 and TRBV6-3, could not be distinguished by the 87-base-pair reads and were therefore excluded. Compared with the roughly 670-donor mean, donors in an Asian-associated ancestry cluster had fewer N-insertions in productive TCRs, according to a later genetic analysis. When HLA alleles, especially DR and DQ, strongly co-occurred, attributing TCR associations to individual alleles was difficult.

The sequence derives from a male donor in good health and CMV-seronegative. Sequencing was carried out using PBMCs. Recombination connected TRBV5-1 to TRBJ2-7; the D gene is perhaps TRBD2, from 6 matching bases. The CDR3 region: CASRGTGSYEQYF. The DNA is as follows: TGCGCCAGCAGGGGGACTGGCTCCTACGAGCAGTACTTC. Supplemented by the reference TRBV5-1 and TRBJ2-7 proteins around the CDR3, the complete variable domain is KAGVTQTPRYLIKTRGQQVTLSCSPISGHRSVSWYQQTPGQGLQFLFEYFSETQRNKGNFPGRFSGRQFSNSRSEMNVSTLELGDSALYLCASRGTGSYEQYFGPGTRLTVT.